This TCR beta chain was retrieved from a study of blood T cell repertoires in COVID-19. Turning to the study itself: Material from acute and convalescent COVID-19 was sourced from the United States, Italy and Spain. Sample material is recorded as cDNA or gDNA derived from T cells, B-cell-depleted T cells, or PBMCs.

In the authors' methods: Reference gene primer amplification gave estimated nucleated cell counts. Data came from immunoSEQ multiplex PCR; TCRdb stores just in-frame clones and leaves some out. That table furnishes V, J and clone size, whereas the DNA furnished D and trimming. The table lists fewer than 700,000 clones, 85% to 90% of them singletons. Seattle's cohort entered during active infection and was followed longitudinally. The germline gives CDR1 SGDLS, CDR2 YYNGEE. The CDR3 extends over 16 amino acids. V lost 3 bases and J lost 3; bases outside the gene matches: 9. This receptor was identified in a woman aged 45-65 years with COVID-19, enrolled during active disease. Sequencing was performed on peripheral blood. The gene calls are TRBV9 and TRBJ1-1, with 9 bases aligning to TRBD1. For the CDR3, the DNA is TGTGCCAGCAGCGCAGGGGACAGGGAGGCGGACACTGAAGCTTTCTTT. It encodes CASSAGDREADTEAFF.